These 17 T cell receptor beta chains came from one sample sequenced in a study of blood T cell repertoires in COVID-19. Using immunoSEQ multiplex PCR, the repertoire was profiled, and TCRdb retains in-frame clones only, with some absent. The sample records 35,000 to 50,000 clones, more than 70% being singletons. The sequencing sample was made of peripheral blood. Source of these receptors: a human donor in a cohort sampled during active COVID-19.

The chain is built from TRBV9 and TRBJ2-5; 15 nucleotides align to TRBD2. Germline V lookup: CDR1 SGDLS, CDR2 YYNGEE. Losses at the gene ends were 4 bases for V and 0 bases for J; bases not matched to a gene: 13. This CDR3 is 20 amino acids long. CDR3 protein: CASSLGTRTSGGAYQETQYF. The CDR3 DNA reads TGTGCCAGCAGCTTGGGGACAAGGACTAGCGGGGGGGCGTACCAAGAGACCCAGTACTTC.

The chain combines TRBV9 with TRBJ2-7; 11 positions agree with TRBD2. The germline V gene has CDR1 SGDLS and CDR2 YYNGEE. The CDR3 consists of 16 residues. The V segment lost 0 bases and the J segment 3 bases; nucleotides outside the gene matches: 5. Here the CDR3 reads CASSVDPSGGFYEQYF. The CDR3 DNA is TGTGCCAGCAGCGTAGACCCTAGCGGGGGGTTCTACGAGCAGTACTTC.

CDR3 region: CASSIGTSPGVEQFF. The CDR3 region has the DNA TGTGCCAGTAGTATAGGGACTAGCCCGGGGGTGGAGCAGTTCTTC. The chain combines TRBV19 with TRBJ2-1; 8 bases match TRBD2. The CDR3 has 15 amino acids. Unmatched junction bases numbered 9, after V lost 1 base and J lost 10 bases. Germline CDR1 is LNHDA and CDR2 is SQIVND (reference sequence).

The chain joins TRBV5-1 to TRBJ1-3, with TRBD1 matching over 9 bases. Germline V gives CDR1 SGHRS, CDR2 YFSETQ. Trimming cost V 3 bases and J 4 bases; bases outside gene matches: 5. The CDR3 runs 15 residues. DNA for the CDR3: TGCGCCAGCAGCTCACAGGGGGCATCGGGAAACACCATATATTTT. Amino acids: CASSSQGASGNTIYF.

The rearrangement joins TRBV30 to TRBJ2-5, with 8 nucleotides matching TRBD2. Germline loops: CDR1 GTSNPN, CDR2 SVGIG (reference sequence). This CDR3 is 14 amino acids long. V lost 2 bases to trimming and J lost 4 bases; unmatched junction nucleotides: 6. The CDR3 loop reads CAWSSGGAGETQYF. The CDR3 region has the DNA TGTGCCTGGAGTTCCGGGGGGGCGGGAGAGACCCAGTACTTC.

This chain connects TRBV18 to TRBJ2-5; the match to TRBD1 covers 7 bases. The CDR3 contains 13 residues. Per germline, CDR1 KGHSH and CDR2 LQKENI. Trimming removed 5 bases from V and 2 bases from J; junction bases left unmatched: 2. CDR3 DNA: TGTGCCAGCTCAACAGGGGAGCAAGAGACCCAGTACTTC. It yields the protein CASSTGEQETQYF.

The CDR3 nucleotides read TGTGCCAGCACCCGATCCCCCGGGACACCCGTCTCCGAGCAGTACTTC. The encoded protein is CASTRSPGTPVSEQYF. V and J are TRBV25-1 and TRBJ2-7; perhaps TRBD1 as D (6 bases). The CDR3 extends over 16 amino acids. Deletions cut 7 bases from V and 6 bases from J, with 25 bases between. Germline values: CDR1 MGHDK, CDR2 SYGVNS.

This clone has just a few counts. The chain employs TRBV5-6 and TRBJ2-1, with 9 positions matching TRBD2. The CDR3 runs 16 residues. CDR1 is SGHDT and CDR2 is YYEEEE in the germline V gene. With V trimmed by 1 base and J by 6 bases, 8 bases remained unmatched. In nucleotides, the CDR3 is TGTGCCAGCAGCTTGAATGCGGGGGGGCCCCTCAATGAGCAGTTCTTC. Its translation is CASSLNAGGPLNEQFF.

This clone was detected once. The chain couples TRBV13 to TRBJ1-2, with 10 bases that match TRBD1. Germline CDR1 PRHDT, CDR2 FYEKMQ (reference sequence). The CDR3 is made up of 14 amino acids. Trimming removed 5 bases from V and 5 bases from J; junction bases left unmatched: 5. CDR3 in DNA: TGTGCCAGCAGCCCCGGGACAGGGGTTTATGGCTACACCTTC. This encodes CASSPGTGVYGYTF.

The chain uses TRBV2 and TRBJ2-3; 8 bases map to TRBD1. Losses at the gene ends were 11 bases for V and 2 bases for J; bases not matched to a gene: 12. The CDR3 has 15 residues. CDR1 and CDR2 from the germline V gene are SNHLY and FYNNEI. The CDR3 DNA sequence: TGTGCCGGAAAAACGACAGGGGAAATCACAGATACGCAGTATTTT. Protein product: CAGKTTGEITDTQYF.

This clone was seen a handful of times. The chain is built from TRBV30 and TRBJ1-6; D unclear. Germline lookup yields CDR1 GTSNPN and CDR2 SVGIG (reference sequence). The V gene lost 5 bases and the J gene lost 10 bases, with 12 bases spanning the gap. CDR3 length: 12 amino acids. CDR3 amino acids: CAWRHIPSPLHF. The CDR3 nucleotides are TGTGCCTGGCGTCACATCCCCTCACCCCTCCACTTT.

The gene calls are TRBV14 and TRBJ1-6; D unclear. This CDR3 is built from 14 residues. Germline loops: CDR1 SGHDN, CDR2 FVKESK. Between the trimmed V and J ends, which lost 1 base and 10 bases, there was a span of 11 bases. As DNA, the CDR3 is TGTGCCAGCAGCCAAGTTGGAGGCGGCTCACCCCTCCACTTT. It encodes CASSQVGGGSPLHF.

Regarding this clone: A read error may account for a junction end that differs from germline. The gene calls are TRBV11-1 and TRBJ1-5; maybe TRBD1 (5 bases). This CDR3 is built from 15 residues. Germline loops: CDR1 SGHAT, CDR2 FQDESV (reference sequence). The chain's CDR3 is CASSLEGRWNQLQHF. The CDR3 DNA reads TGTGCCAGCAGCTTAGAGGGGCGTTGGAATCAGCTCCAGCATTTT.

The chain couples TRBV30 to TRBJ1-1; no clear D. The CDR3 has 14 residues. V was pared by 5 bases and J by 3 bases, with 16 bases between. Germline loops: CDR1 GTSNPN, CDR2 SVGIG (reference sequence). CDR3 DNA sequence: TGTGCCTGGGGAACGGGTTTAGCGGACACTGAAGCTTTCTTT. Translated, it gives CAWGTGLADTEAFF.

This clone was observed a single time. The rearrangement joins TRBV19 to TRBJ2-4; a possible D gene is TRBD2 (6 bases). The CDR3 is 14 residues long. From germline, CDR1 is LNHDA and CDR2 SQIVND (reference sequence). V was pared by 1 base and J by 9 bases, with 13 bases between. The DNA of the CDR3 is TGTGCCAGTAGTATAGCTGGACTGGAGGGCATTCAGTACTTC. Its protein is CASSIAGLEGIQYF.

This chain uses TRBV6-6 with TRBJ1-4, with a possible D match to TRBD1 (5 bases). CDR3 length: 12 amino acids. Trimming took 11 bases from V and 8 from J, leaving 15 bases between them. Germline lookup yields CDR1 MNHNY and CDR2 SVGAGI (reference sequence). CDR3 nucleotides: TGTGCCTTCGGGGGAAGCAGGGAAAAACTGTTTTTT. Its translation: CAFGGSREKLFF.

This chain's CDR3 is CASSIGSGGLSGNTIYF. The CDR3 bases are TGTGCCAGTAGTATAGGTTCCGGAGGGCTCTCTGGAAACACCATATATTTT. V gene TRBV19 combines with J gene TRBJ1-3; D is ambiguous. Germline V lookup: CDR1 LNHDA, CDR2 SQIVND (reference sequence). V lost 1 base, J lost 0 bases, and 13 bases lay in between. The CDR3 runs to 17 residues.